This entry is about one T cell receptor (beta chain). Its antigen remains unidentified. Every CD8+ T cell subset underwent triplicate sorting at 250,000 to 300,000 cells apiece. CD45RO-CCR7+CD27+CD95- marked naive CD8+ T cells. The data were obtained in a study of CXCR3-negative and CXCR3-positive naive CD8 T cells. Looked up from germline, CDR1 is SGDLS and CDR2 is YYNGEE. CDR3 length equals 14 residues. In preparing the TRB cDNA libraries, 5' RACE with UMI labels was used. TCRdb reprocessed the 5' RACE reads, with one entry per CDR3 protein and no DNA. Its clone listing holds 150,000 or so distinct CDR3 sequences. Broader study findings: Comparably high diversity was seen in both naive subsets, and much lower diversity in memory CD8+ cells. CXCR3-positive naive cells had more hydrophobic TRB CDR3s than CXCR3-negative naive cells. CXCR3-negative and CXCR3-positive naive cells shared comparable TRBV-TRBJ usage, but memory cells did not.

Input material: naive CXCR3+ CD8+ T cells from blood. Subset meaning: CD45RO-CCR7+CD27+CD95- naive CD8+ T cells expressing CXCR3 (TNR3+). This sequence originates from a human donor in good health. Some clones in this sample may be carry-over from other donors' samples. The V gene is TRBV9, the J gene TRBJ2-1. The CDR3 sequence: CASSVEPIRDEQFF.